The clone carrying this T cell receptor beta chain was picked up one time. The antigen remains undetermined. The V and J ends lost 5 bases and 8 bases, in that order; junction bases with no gene match: 3. In germline, CDR1 is SNHLY, CDR2 FYNNEI. This CDR3 has 13 amino acids. This entry comes from a study of OX40 agonist ivuxolimab in advanced cancers. Whole-study context: Patients undergoing dose escalation presented with hepatocellular carcinoma, melanoma, renal cell or head and neck cancer. Regarding the study as a whole: CD8+ T cells were the subset that, on average, had more expanded clones than CD4+. At 0.1 to 3.0 mg/kg and by week 6, clonal expansion occurred in CD4+ and CD8+ blood T cells.

Profiled with immunoSEQ multiplex PCR; TCRdb holds only in-frame clones, not every one. The sample lists about 55,000 clones, 65% to 80% occurring once. This TCR came from an adult with an advanced solid tumor such as melanoma, head and neck, liver or kidney cancer. The sequenced sample was CD4+ or CD8+ T cells sorted from blood, obtained in a trial of the OX40 agonist ivuxolimab. The chain uses TRBV2 and TRBJ2-1, with TRBD1 identical over 10 bases. The CDR3, as DNA: TGTGCCAGCAGTCGGGACAGGGGAGATGAGCAGTTCTTC. Translated, it gives CASSRDRGDEQFF.